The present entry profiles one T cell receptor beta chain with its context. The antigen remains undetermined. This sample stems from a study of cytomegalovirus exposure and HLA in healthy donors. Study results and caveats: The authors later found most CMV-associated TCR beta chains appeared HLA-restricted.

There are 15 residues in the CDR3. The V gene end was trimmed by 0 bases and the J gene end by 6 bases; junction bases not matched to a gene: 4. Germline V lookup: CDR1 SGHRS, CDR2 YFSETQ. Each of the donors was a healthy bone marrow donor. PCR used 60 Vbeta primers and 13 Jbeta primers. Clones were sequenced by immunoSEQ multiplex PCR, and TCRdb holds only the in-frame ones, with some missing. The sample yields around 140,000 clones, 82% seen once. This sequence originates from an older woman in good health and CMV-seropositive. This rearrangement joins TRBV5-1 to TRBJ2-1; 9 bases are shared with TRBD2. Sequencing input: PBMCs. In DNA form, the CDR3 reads TGCGCCAGCAGCTTGGAGGGACTAGCAGTCAATGAGCAGTTCTTC. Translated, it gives CASSLEGLAVNEQFF.